This T cell receptor beta chain was found in a study of shared clonotypes between healthy human individuals. Study-level findings and limits: Represented genetic and exposure-history diversity was restricted by having few donors.

Assay execution proceeded at the deep level. The method was immunoSEQ multiplex PCR; TCRdb's version includes in-frame clones alone and lacks a portion of them. Of about 520,000 clones in the sample, over 75% were seen once. On this clone itself: Antigen: not known.

Genomic DNA for unsorted samples was obtained from 70 million to 100 million PBMCs. CDR1 and CDR2 from the germline V gene are SGHTA and FQGNSA. This CDR3 has 15 amino acids. After removal of 5 bases from V and 3 bases from J, the junction contained 10 bases not matched to a gene. The source of this sequence is a woman aged 40 to 50 in good health. Some clones in this sample may be carry-over from other donors' samples. The chain uses TRBV7-2 and TRBJ2-7, with 7 bases fitting TRBD2. The sample taken for sequencing was PBMCs. The DNA of the CDR3 is TGTGCCAGCAGCGTCAATGGGGCGGGAGTCTACGAGCAGTACTTC. This translates into CASSVNGAGVYEQYF.